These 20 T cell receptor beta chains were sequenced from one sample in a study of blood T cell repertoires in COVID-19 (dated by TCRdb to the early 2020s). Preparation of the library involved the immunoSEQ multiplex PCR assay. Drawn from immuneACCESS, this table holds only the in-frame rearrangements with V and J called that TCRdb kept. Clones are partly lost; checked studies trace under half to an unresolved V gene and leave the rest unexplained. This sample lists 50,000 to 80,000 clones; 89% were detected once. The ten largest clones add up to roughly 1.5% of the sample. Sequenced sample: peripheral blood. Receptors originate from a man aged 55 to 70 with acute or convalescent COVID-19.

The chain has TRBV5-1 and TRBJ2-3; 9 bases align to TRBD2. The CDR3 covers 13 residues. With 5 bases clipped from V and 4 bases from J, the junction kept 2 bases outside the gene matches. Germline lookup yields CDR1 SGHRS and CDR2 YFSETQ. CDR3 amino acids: CASSSGGADTQYF. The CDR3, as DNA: TGCGCCAGCAGTAGCGGGGGTGCAGATACGCAGTATTTT.

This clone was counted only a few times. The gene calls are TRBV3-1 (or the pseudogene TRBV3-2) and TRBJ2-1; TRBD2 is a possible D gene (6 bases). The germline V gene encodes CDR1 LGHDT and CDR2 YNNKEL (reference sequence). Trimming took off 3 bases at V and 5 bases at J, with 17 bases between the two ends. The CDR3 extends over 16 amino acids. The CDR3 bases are TGTGCCAGCAGCCACTACCGCGGGGCTGGCAACAATGAGCAGTTCTTC. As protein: CASSHYRGAGNNEQFF.

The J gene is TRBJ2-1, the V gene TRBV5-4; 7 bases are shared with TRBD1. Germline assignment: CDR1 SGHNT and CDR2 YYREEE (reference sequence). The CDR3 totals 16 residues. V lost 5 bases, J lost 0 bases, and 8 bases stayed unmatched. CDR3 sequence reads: CASSSLDRSSYNEQFF. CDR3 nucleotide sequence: TGTGCCAGCAGTTCCCTGGACAGGAGCTCCTACAATGAGCAGTTCTTC.

The CDR3 DNA follows: TGTGCCAGCAGTGAAGTCTGGACAGGGGTCAGCTTCAATGAAAAACTGTTTTTT. This sequence encodes CASSEVWTGVSFNEKLFF. The genes are TRBV6-1 and TRBJ1-4; 9 bases line up with TRBD1. This CDR3 is 18 amino acids long. After removal of 1 base from V and 5 bases from J, the junction contained 11 bases not matched to a gene. Germline CDR1 reads MNHNS; CDR2 reads SASEGT.

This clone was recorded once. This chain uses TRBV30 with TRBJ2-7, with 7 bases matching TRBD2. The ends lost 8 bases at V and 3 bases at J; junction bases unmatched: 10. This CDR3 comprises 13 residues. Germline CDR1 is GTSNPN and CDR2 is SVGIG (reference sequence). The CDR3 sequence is CALGEGNNYEQYF. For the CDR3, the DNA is TGTGCCCTCGGGGAGGGGAACAACTACGAGCAGTACTTC.

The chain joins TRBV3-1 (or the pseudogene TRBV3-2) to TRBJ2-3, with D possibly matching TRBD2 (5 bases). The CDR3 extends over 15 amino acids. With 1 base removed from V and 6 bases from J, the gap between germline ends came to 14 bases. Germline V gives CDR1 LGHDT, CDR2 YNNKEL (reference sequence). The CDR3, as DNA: TGTGCCAGCAGCCAAGCGGGAACGGGGATCGATACGCAGTATTTT. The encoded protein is CASSQAGTGIDTQYF.

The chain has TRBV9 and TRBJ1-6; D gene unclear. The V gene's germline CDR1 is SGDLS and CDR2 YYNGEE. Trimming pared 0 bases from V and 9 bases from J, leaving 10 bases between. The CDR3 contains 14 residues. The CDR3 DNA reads TGTGCCAGCAGCGTAGGAGTATTCGGTTCACCCCTCCACTTT. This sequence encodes CASSVGVFGSPLHF.

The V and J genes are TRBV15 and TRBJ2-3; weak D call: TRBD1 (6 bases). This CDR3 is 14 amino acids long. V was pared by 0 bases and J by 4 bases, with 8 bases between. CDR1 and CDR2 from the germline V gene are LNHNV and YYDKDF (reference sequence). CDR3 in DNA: TGTGCCACCAGCAGAGAGGGACACGCAGATACGCAGTATTTT. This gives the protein CATSREGHADTQYF.

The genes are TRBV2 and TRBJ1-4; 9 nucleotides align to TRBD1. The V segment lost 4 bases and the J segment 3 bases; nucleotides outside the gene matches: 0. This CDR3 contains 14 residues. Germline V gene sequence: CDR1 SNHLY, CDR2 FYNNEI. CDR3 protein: CASSGTGANEKLFF. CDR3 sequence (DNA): TGTGCCAGCAGTGGGACAGGGGCTAATGAAAAACTGTTTTTT.

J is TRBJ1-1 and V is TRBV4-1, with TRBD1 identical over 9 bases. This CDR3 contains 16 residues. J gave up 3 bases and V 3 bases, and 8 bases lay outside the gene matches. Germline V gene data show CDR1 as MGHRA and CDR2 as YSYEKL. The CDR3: CASSQGTGGIDTEAFF. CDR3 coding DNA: TGCGCCAGCAGCCAGGGAACAGGGGGCATCGACACTGAAGCTTTCTTT.

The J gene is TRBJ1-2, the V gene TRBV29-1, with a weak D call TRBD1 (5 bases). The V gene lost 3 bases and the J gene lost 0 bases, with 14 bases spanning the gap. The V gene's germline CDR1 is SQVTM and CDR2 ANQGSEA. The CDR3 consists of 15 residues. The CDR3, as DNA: TGCAGCGTTGAGGCGCAGGGACTCACTAACTATGGCTACACCTTC. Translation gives CSVEAQGLTNYGYTF.

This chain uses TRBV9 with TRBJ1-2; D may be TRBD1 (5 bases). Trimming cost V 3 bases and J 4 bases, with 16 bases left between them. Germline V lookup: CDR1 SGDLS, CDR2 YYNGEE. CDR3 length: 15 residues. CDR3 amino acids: CASSGGLRGSYGYTF. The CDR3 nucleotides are TGTGCCAGCAGCGGGGGACTCCGGGGGAGCTATGGCTACACCTTC. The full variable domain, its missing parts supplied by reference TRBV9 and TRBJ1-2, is DSGVTQTPKHLITATGQRVTLRCSPRSGDLSVYWYQQSLDQGLQFLIQYYNGEERAKGNILERFSAQQFPDLHSELNLSSLELGDSALYFCASSGGLRGSYGYTFGSGTRLTVV.

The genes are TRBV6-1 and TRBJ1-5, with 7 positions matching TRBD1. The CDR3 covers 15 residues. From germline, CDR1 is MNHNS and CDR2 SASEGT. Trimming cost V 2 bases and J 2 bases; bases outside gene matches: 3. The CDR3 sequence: CASSERGQGNQPQHF. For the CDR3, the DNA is TGTGCCAGCAGTGAACGAGGACAGGGCAATCAGCCCCAGCATTTT.

The CDR3 sequence is CASSLEALTGTGELFF. CDR3 nucleotides: TGTGCCAGCAGCTTAGAGGCGCTAACGGGCACCGGGGAGCTGTTTTTT. This chain joins TRBV7-9 and TRBJ2-2; D is undetermined. Trimming stripped 1 base from V and 4 bases from J, with 13 bases between. The CDR3 has 16 residues. CDR1 SEHNR and CDR2 FQNEAQ come from the germline V gene (reference sequence).

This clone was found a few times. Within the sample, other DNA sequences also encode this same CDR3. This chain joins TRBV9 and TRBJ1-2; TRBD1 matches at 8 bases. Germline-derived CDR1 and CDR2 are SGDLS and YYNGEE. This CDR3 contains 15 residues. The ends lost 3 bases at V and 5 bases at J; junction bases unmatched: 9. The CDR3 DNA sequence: TGTGCCAGCAGCGCCGGGACAGGTGGGATTTATGGCTACACCTTC. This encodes CASSAGTGGIYGYTF.

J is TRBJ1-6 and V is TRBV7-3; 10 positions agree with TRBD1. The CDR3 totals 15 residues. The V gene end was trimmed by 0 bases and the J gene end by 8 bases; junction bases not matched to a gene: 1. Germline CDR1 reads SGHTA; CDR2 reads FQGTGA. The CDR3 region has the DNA TGTGCCAGCAGCTTAACCGGGACAGGGGATTCACCCCTCCACTTT. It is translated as CASSLTGTGDSPLHF. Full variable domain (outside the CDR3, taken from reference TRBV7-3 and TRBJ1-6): GAGVSQTPSNKVTEKGKYVELRCDPISGHTALYWYRQSLGQGPEFLIYFQGTGAADDSGLPNDRFFAVRPEGSVSTLKIQRTERGDSAVYLCASSLTGTGDSPLHFGNGTRLTVT.

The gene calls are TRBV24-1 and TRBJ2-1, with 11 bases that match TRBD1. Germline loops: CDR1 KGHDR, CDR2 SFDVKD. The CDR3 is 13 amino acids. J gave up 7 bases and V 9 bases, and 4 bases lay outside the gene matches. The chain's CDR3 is CATGTGGWNEQFF. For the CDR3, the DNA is TGTGCCACCGGGACAGGGGGTTGGAATGAGCAGTTCTTC.

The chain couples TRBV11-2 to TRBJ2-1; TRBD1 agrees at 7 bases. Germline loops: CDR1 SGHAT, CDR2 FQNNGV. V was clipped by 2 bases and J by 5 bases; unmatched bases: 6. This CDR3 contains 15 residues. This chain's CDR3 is CASSLRTGTNNEQFF. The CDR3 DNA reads TGTGCCAGCAGCTTACGGACAGGCACCAACAATGAGCAGTTCTTC.

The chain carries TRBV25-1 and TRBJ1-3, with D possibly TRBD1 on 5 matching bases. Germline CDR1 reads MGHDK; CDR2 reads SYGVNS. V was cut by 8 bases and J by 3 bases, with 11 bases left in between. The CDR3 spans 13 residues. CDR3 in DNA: TGTGCCAGCGGAAGGGGAGGTGGAAACACCATATATTTT. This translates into CASGRGGGNTIYF.

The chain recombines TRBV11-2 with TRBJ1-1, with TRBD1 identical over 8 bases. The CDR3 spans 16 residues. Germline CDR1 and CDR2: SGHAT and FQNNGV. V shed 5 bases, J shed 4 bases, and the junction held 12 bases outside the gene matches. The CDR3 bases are TGTGCCAGCAGCCCAGGAGGAAGGACAGGGAGCACTGAAGCTTTCTTT. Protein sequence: CASSPGGRTGSTEAFF.